Detailed here is one T cell receptor beta chain. This sample was included in a study of T cells after yellow fever vaccination. The CDR3 is 13 amino acids. V lost 3 bases and J lost 11, with 16 bases in between. TCRdb re-analysed the 5' RACE reads in MiXCR, keeping a single row per CDR3 protein. The sample holds hundreds of thousands of distinct CDR3 sequences, 9% to 15% seen once. The sequencing here drew on PBMCs, taken on the day of the yellow fever booster vaccination. This sequence originates from a man aged 30 to 45 who received the YFV17D yellow fever vaccine. This chain connects TRBV12-3 or TRBV12-4 to TRBJ1-1; D is ambiguous. CDR3 protein: CASSFETIVAAFF. CDR3 nucleotides: TGTGCCAGCAGTTTCGAGACCATTGTGGCGGCTTTCTTT.